This record covers a single T cell receptor beta chain. Its specificity is not known. The CDR3 runs 14 residues. V lost 2 bases and J lost 4; bases outside the gene matches: 6. This table comes from immunoSEQ multiplex PCR, and its TCRdb copy is limited to in-frame clones, with some not included. Counted here are just over 2,000,000 clones, 85% to 95% occurring once; the ten biggest clones make up about 0.13%. This sample was included in a study of shared clonotypes between healthy human individuals. Study conclusions and caveats: In this cohort, only blood was sampled, and tissue repertoires likely differ. Generation of non-shared clonotypes was less probable than generation of clonotypes shared by all four donors.

Sequencing input: naive CD4+ T cells sorted from blood. Subset denoted: CD45RA+ positively selected. The gene calls are TRBV5-3 and TRBJ2-7; 7 nucleotides align to TRBD2. TRBV5-3 qualifies as an ORF whose function is uncertain. This sequence was found in a man aged 18-30 years in good health. CDR3 sequence (DNA): TGTGCCAGAAGCTTTGGCGGGAGCAGGTACGAGCAGTACTTC. Translation gives CARSFGGSRYEQYF.